The rows below give T cell receptor beta chains drawn from one sample of a study of blood T cell repertoires in COVID-19. TCRdb's copy holds only in-frame clones and misses some; the assay was immunoSEQ multiplex PCR. The sample holds some 130,000 clones, around 85% seen once. The specimen sequenced was peripheral blood. These TCRs come from a woman over 75 with acute or convalescent COVID-19. Both conserved end residues are part of each CDR3. A D gene is named only where the DNA matches it firmly. Expanded clones are given a class, and other clones once, few, many or no size at all.

V gene,clone size,J gene,D gene,CDR3 DNA,CDR3 protein
TRBV3-1/TRBV3-2,once,TRBJ2-5,-,TGTGCCAGCAGCCACGGAGGTGGGTGGGGCCAAGAGACCCAGTACTTC,CASSHGGGWGQETQYF
TRBV7-6,-,TRBJ2-3,TRBD1,TGTGCCAGCAGCACAGGACAGGGAACTGGTAGGGGCACAGATACGCAGTATTTT,CASSTGQGTGRGTDTQYF
TRBV5-1,-,TRBJ2-7,-,TGCGCCAGCAGCTTGATAGGGGACTTCGGGGGCGAGCAGTACTTC,CASSLIGDFGGEQYF
TRBV7-9,-,TRBJ2-1,-,TGTGCCAGCAGCGTTGACAGTTACAATGAGCAGTTCTTC,CASSVDSYNEQFF
TRBV7-2,once,TRBJ2-7,TRBD2,TGTGCCAGCAGCCCGGAAGCGGGAACGGACTACGAGCAGTACTTC,CASSPEAGTDYEQYF
TRBV5-1,-,TRBJ1-1,TRBD1,TGCGCCTCGAAGGGTTCCGGGACAGGGAACACTGAAGCTTTCTTT,CASKGSGTGNTEAFF
TRBV6-5,-,TRBJ1-1,-,TGTGCCAGCACCACAACTAAAGGGAACACTGAAGCTTTCTTT,CASTTTKGNTEAFF
TRBV18,-,TRBJ1-1,TRBD1,TGTGCCAGCTCACCAACAGGGGGGAACACTGAAGCTTTCTTT,CASSPTGGNTEAFF
TRBV7-2,-,TRBJ1-2,-,TGTGCCAGCAGCTCGGGGACAACAGGTTTGGGAGGCTACACCTTC,CASSSGTTGLGGYTF
TRBV28,-,TRBJ1-2,-,TGTGCCAGCAGTACGACAGTTAACTATGGCTACACCTTC,CASSTTVNYGYTF
TRBV5-1,-,TRBJ2-3,-,TGCGCCAGCAGCTTGGCCGGGACTAGCACAGATACGCAGTATTTT,CASSLAGTSTDTQYF
TRBV11-2,-,TRBJ2-1,TRBD1,TGTGCCAGCAGCCCAGGGCCCGGGACAGTAGGCTACAATGAGCAGTTCTTC,CASSPGPGTVGYNEQFF
TRBV7-2,-,TRBJ2-5,TRBD1,TGTGCCAGCAGCTTGGACAGGGTTGGCGCGGAGACCCAGTACTTC,CASSLDRVGAETQYF
TRBV9,once,TRBJ1-2,TRBD1,TGTGCCAGCAGCGAATCTCCCGGGACAGACTATGGCTACACCTTC,CASSESPGTDYGYTF
TRBV19,-,TRBJ1-6,-,TGTGCCAGTAGTTTTGGGAGTAATTCACCCCTCCACTTT,CASSFGSNSPLHF
TRBV6-2/TRBV6-3,-,TRBJ2-5,-,TGTGCCAGCAGTCCACCTCCCCGGGGAGGGACCCAGTACTTC,CASSPPPRGGTQYF
TRBV5-6,-,TRBJ2-5,-,TGTGCCAGCAGCGCCAGAGAGACCCAGTACTTC,CASSARETQYF
TRBV11-2,-,TRBJ1-2,TRBD1,TGTGCCAGCAGAATAACAGGGGGCGCGGGCTACACCTTC,CASRITGGAGYTF
TRBV5-1,-,TRBJ2-7,-,TGCGCCAGCAGCTTGGTGGCAGAGACTACCTACGAGCAGTACTTC,CASSLVAETTYEQYF
TRBV2,-,TRBJ2-7,-,TGTGCCAGCAGTGATGTCGCCTACGAGCAGTACTTC,CASSDVAYEQYF
TRBV2,medium-sized,TRBJ2-1,TRBD2,TGTGCCAGCAGGATCGGACTAGCGGGGGGGATAAATGAGCAGTTCTTC,CASRIGLAGGINEQFF
TRBV5-1,once,TRBJ2-3,-,TGCGCCAGCAGCTTGGTACAGGGTAGCACAGATACGCAGTATTTT,CASSLVQGSTDTQYF
TRBV2,-,TRBJ2-7,TRBD2,TGTGCCAGCAGGGCCCCTAGCGGGAGGGCCTACGAGCAGTACTTC,CASRAPSGRAYEQYF
TRBV19,-,TRBJ1-2,TRBD1,TGTGCCAGTAGTACCCTCACAGGGGCCGACTATGGCTACACCTTC,CASSTLTGADYGYTF
TRBV4-1,-,TRBJ1-3,-,TGCGCCAGCAGCCAAGAATGGTCAGGGTCTGGAAACACCATATATTTT,CASSQEWSGSGNTIYF
TRBV6-2/TRBV6-3,-,TRBJ2-2,-,TGTGCCAGCAGTTATGTTGGGGCCGACGGGGAGCTGTTTTTT,CASSYVGADGELFF
TRBV9,-,TRBJ2-2,TRBD2,TGTGCCAGCAACCTAGAGGGAGTAGCGGGAGGGAGCACCGGGGAGCTGTTTTTT,CASNLEGVAGGSTGELFF
TRBV9,-,TRBJ2-1,TRBD2,TGTGCCAGCAGCATTAGCGGGCCCTCCTACAATGAGCAGTTCTTC,CASSISGPSYNEQFF
TRBV12-3/TRBV12-4,-,TRBJ1-2,TRBD1,TGTGCCAGCAATACCGGGACAGGGTATGGCTACACCTTC,CASNTGTGYGYTF
TRBV9,few,TRBJ2-1,TRBD2,TGTGCCAGCAGTCCGGCCGGGACTAGCGGGGGGGCCGAGCAGTTCTTC,CASSPAGTSGGAEQFF
TRBV28,-,TRBJ2-5,TRBD1,TGTGCCAGCAGCTACGACAGGGGGGGAAATGAGACCCAGTACTTC,CASSYDRGGNETQYF
TRBV15,-,TRBJ2-1,-,TGTGCCACCAGCAGACGCAGGGGACCCGGCGATGAGCAGTTCTTC,CATSRRRGPGDEQFF
TRBV7-9,-,TRBJ2-1,TRBD2,TGTGCCAGCAGCTTAGCGGCTAGCGGCGATTACAATGAGCAGTTCTTC,CASSLAASGDYNEQFF
TRBV5-1,-,TRBJ1-4,-,TGCGCCAGCAGCTTGTATACTAATGAAAAACTGTTTTTT,CASSLYTNEKLFF
TRBV30,-,TRBJ2-1,TRBD2,TGTGGCGGGAGGGCCCTCAATGAGCAGTTCTTC,CGGRALNEQFF
TRBV6-1,-,TRBJ1-5,TRBD1,TGTGCCAGCAGTGAAACAGGGACAGGGAACGCTCAGCCCCAGCATTTT,CASSETGTGNAQPQHF
TRBV7-2,-,TRBJ2-1,-,TGTGCCAGCAGCTCTCACCCGGGACAATACAATGAGCAGTTCTTC,CASSSHPGQYNEQFF
TRBV30,-,TRBJ1-1,TRBD1,TGTGCCTGGAGTCAGGGGGGCGAAGCTTTCTTT,CAWSQGGEAFF
TRBV20-1,-,TRBJ1-5,-,TGCAGTGCTAGTTTACGGGGGAATCAGCCCCAGCATTTT,CSASLRGNQPQHF
TRBV5-4,-,TRBJ2-1,TRBD1,TGTGCCAGCAGCTTGGATGTGGGACAGGTCTATGAGCAGTTCTTC,CASSLDVGQVYEQFF
TRBV4-3,-,TRBJ1-6,-,TGCGCCAGCAGCCAAGGGGAGAGACCGGGAGGTTCACCCCTCCACTTT,CASSQGERPGGSPLHF
TRBV3-1/TRBV3-2,-,TRBJ1-5,TRBD1,TGTGCCAGCAGCCATGGGGACAGGGATGATCAGCCCCAGCATTTT,CASSHGDRDDQPQHF
TRBV19,-,TRBJ1-5,TRBD1,TGTGCCAGTAGGCCCCGGGACAGGGGGGACCCTCGGCAGCCCCAGCATTTT,CASRPRDRGDPRQPQHF
TRBV7-8,-,TRBJ2-7,-,TGTGCCAGCAGCTTCAGGCAGGGAAGGAACGAGCAGTACTTC,CASSFRQGRNEQYF
TRBV29-1,-,TRBJ2-7,-,TGCAGCGTTGCCGGGGCACGGGACACCTACGAGCAGTACTTC,CSVAGARDTYEQYF